Listed below are T cell receptor beta chains from one sample, sequenced in a study of cytomegalovirus exposure and HLA in healthy donors. Repertoires were generated with immunoSEQ multiplex PCR, while TCRdb's copy carries only in-frame clones and drops some. This table has roughly 80,000 clones, 70% to 75% appearing once. The specimen was PBMCs. All receptors come from a woman aged 45 to 65 in good health and CMV-seropositive. Each CDR3 is given with its conserved first and last residue. The order of the fields is V gene, CDR3 length, D gene, J gene, clone size, CDR3 protein, CDR3 DNA. The D gene is left open where the match is weak. Clone size is given for some rows only: seen once, a few or many times, or a class if the clone is expanded.

TRBV6-6	10	.	TRBJ2-1	many	CASNRPEQFF	TGTGCCAGCAACAGACCAGAGCAGTTCTTC
TRBV6-1	14	TRBD2	TRBJ2-5	.	CASRGRAQSETQYF	TGTGCCAGCCGCGGGAGGGCCCAAAGCGAGACCCAGTACTTC
TRBV28	15	TRBD2	TRBJ2-2	.	CASRSGRADTGELFF	TGTGCCAGCCGTAGCGGGAGGGCAGACACCGGGGAGCTGTTTTTT
TRBV28	14	.	TRBJ2-5	.	CASSRQGLKETQYF	TGTGCCAGCAGCCGTCAGGGGCTAAAAGAGACCCAGTACTTC
TRBV5-1	14	.	TRBJ1-1	.	CASSLGGRGTEAFF	TGCGCCAGCAGCTTGGGAGGGAGGGGCACTGAAGCTTTCTTT
TRBV6-4	13	TRBD1	TRBJ2-1	.	CASSEGTVNEQFF	TGTGCCAGCAGTGAGGGGACAGTCAATGAGCAGTTCTTC
TRBV4-1	15	.	TRBJ2-1	.	CASSQQGSSYNEQFF	TGCGCCAGCAGCCAACAGGGAAGCAGCTACAATGAGCAGTTCTTC
TRBV7-7	13	.	TRBJ2-3	medium-sized	CASSSRGTDTQYF	TGTGCTAGCAGCTCTAGAGGGACAGATACGCAGTATTTT
TRBV28	17	TRBD2	TRBJ2-3	.	CASNPTGLAGRTDTQYF	TGTGCCAGCAACCCAACGGGACTAGCGGGACGAACAGATACGCAGTATTTT
TRBV30	15	TRBD2	TRBJ2-3	.	CAWSRAGGPRDTQYF	TGTGCCTGGAGTCGAGCGGGAGGGCCAAGGGATACGCAGTATTTT
TRBV2	13	TRBD1	TRBJ1-1	.	CASSRDRGGWAFF	TGTGCCAGCAGTCGCGACAGGGGGGGGTGGGCTTTCTTT
TRBV10-3	17	TRBD1	TRBJ1-5	few	CAISRGQGLREEQPQHF	TGTGCCATCAGCCGGGGACAGGGGTTACGGGAGGAACAGCCCCAGCATTTT
TRBV7-9	18	TRBD2	TRBJ2-7	few	CASSQNPLAGGPRNEQYF	TGTGCCAGCAGCCAAAACCCGTTAGCGGGAGGGCCTCGGAACGAGCAGTACTTC
TRBV2	15	TRBD2	TRBJ2-5	.	CASSEVAGGQETQYF	TGTGCCAGCAGTGAAGTAGCGGGAGGACAAGAGACCCAGTACTTC
TRBV11-2	13	.	TRBJ2-7	.	CASSSSEGYEQYF	TGTGCCAGCAGCTCGTCCGAGGGATACGAGCAGTACTTC
TRBV27	13	TRBD1	TRBJ1-2	.	CASSWTRDRGYTF	TGTGCCAGCAGTTGGACCCGGGACAGGGGTTACACCTTC
TRBV2	15	TRBD1	TRBJ1-1	.	CASSDPDRGRTEAFF	TGTGCCAGCAGTGACCCCGACAGGGGGCGGACTGAAGCTTTCTTT
TRBV27	13	.	TRBJ1-5	once	CASRGRGNQPQHF	TGTGCCAGCAGAGGAAGAGGGAATCAGCCCCAGCATTTT
TRBV5-1	16	TRBD2	TRBJ2-1	.	CASSGGLAGFYNEQFF	TGCGCCAGCAGCGGGGGACTAGCGGGTTTTTACAATGAGCAGTTCTTC
TRBV5-6	15	.	TRBJ2-5	.	CASRWGKGRGETQYF	TGTGCCAGCAGATGGGGGAAGGGCCGGGGGGAGACCCAGTACTTC
TRBV5-6	13	.	TRBJ2-5	few	CAPTVPHQETQYF	TGTGCCCCCACGGTGCCTCACCAAGAGACCCAGTACTTC
TRBV30	13	.	TRBJ2-7	.	CAWRGGTNDEQYF	TGTGCCTGGAGAGGCGGGACGAACGACGAGCAGTACTTC
TRBV28	11	.	TRBJ2-7	.	CASSRDYEQYF	TGTGCCAGCAGTCGAGATTACGAGCAGTACTTC
TRBV6-6	14	TRBD1	TRBJ2-7	.	CASRLQGSSYEQYF	TGTGCCAGCAGATTACAGGGGAGCTCCTACGAGCAGTACTTC
TRBV5-1	16	TRBD1	TRBJ2-2	.	CASSRTGTDNTGELFF	TGCGCCAGCAGCCGGACCGGGACAGACAACACCGGGGAGCTGTTTTTT
TRBV6-5	12	TRBD1	TRBJ1-2	.	CASSPRGRGYTF	TGTGCCAGCAGCCCCAGGGGGCGCGGCTACACCTTC
TRBV9	15	.	TRBJ1-1	.	CASSPSDRGDTEAFF	TGTGCCAGCAGTCCATCGGATAGGGGCGACACTGAAGCTTTCTTT
TRBV7-9	15	TRBD1	TRBJ1-1	.	CASSLATGGVTEAFF	TGTGCCAGCAGCTTAGCGACAGGGGGCGTTACTGAAGCTTTCTTT
TRBV7-9	14	.	TRBJ2-1	.	CASSPLLGGNEQFF	TGTGCCAGCAGCCCGCTATTGGGGGGCAATGAGCAGTTCTTC
TRBV19	13	.	TRBJ1-1	few	CASSIQRDTEAFF	TGTGCCAGTAGTATACAGCGCGACACTGAAGCTTTCTTT
TRBV2	15	.	TRBJ2-7	.	CASSERGQTANEQYF	TGTGCCAGCAGTGAAAGAGGACAGACCGCTAACGAGCAGTACTTC
TRBV11-3	14	.	TRBJ2-3	.	CASSLDGEFDTQYF	TGTGCCAGCAGCTTAGACGGGGAGTTCGATACGCAGTATTTT
TRBV19	19	TRBD1	TRBJ1-1	.	CASSMIIRGRGRADTEAFF	TGTGCCAGTAGTATGATCATCCGGGGCAGGGGGCGGGCGGACACTGAAGCTTTCTTT
TRBV4-1	17	TRBD1	TRBJ2-1	few	CASSHLGTAVTYNEQFF	TGCGCCAGCAGCCACCTAGGGACAGCAGTTACCTACAATGAGCAGTTCTTC
TRBV7-9	14	.	TRBJ1-4	.	CASSPWGANEKLFF	TGTGCCAGCAGCCCTTGGGGGGCTAATGAAAAACTGTTTTTT
TRBV2	13	TRBD1	TRBJ2-5	.	CASSERTGATQYF	TGTGCCAGCAGTGAAAGGACAGGGGCGACCCAGTACTTC
TRBV6-6	13	.	TRBJ2-3	.	CRSGSPSTDTQYF	TGTAGGTCGGGGAGCCCTAGCACAGATACGCAGTATTTT
TRBV4-2	19	TRBD2	TRBJ2-1	few	CASSRRPHIAGESYNEQFF	TGTGCCAGCAGCCGCCGACCTCACATAGCGGGAGAGTCCTACAATGAGCAGTTCTTC
TRBV5-1	13	.	TRBJ1-1	.	CASSPFRDTEAFF	TGCGCCAGCAGCCCTTTCCGGGACACTGAGGCTTTCTTT
TRBV11-3	14	.	TRBJ2-5	few	CASSPLTVAETQYF	TGTGCCAGCAGCCCGTTGACTGTCGCAGAGACCCAGTACTTC
TRBV7-6	13	TRBD2	TRBJ2-5	.	CASTSGNQETQYF	TGTGCCAGCACCAGCGGGAACCAAGAGACCCAGTACTTC
TRBV28	15	TRBD1	TRBJ2-7	.	CASSLGQGIPYEQYF	TGTGCCAGCAGTTTAGGACAGGGGATCCCCTACGAGCAGTACTTC
TRBV6-5	13	.	TRBJ2-2	.	CASSTGSTGELFF	TGTGCCAGCAGTACAGGGAGTACCGGGGAGCTGTTTTTT
TRBV4-1	14	.	TRBJ2-7	few	CASSQAESSYEQYF	TGCGCCAGCAGCCAAGCGGAGAGCTCCTACGAGCAGTACTTC
TRBV27	15	TRBD1	TRBJ1-2	few	CAISESTGGNYGYTF	TGTGCCATCAGTGAGTCGACAGGGGGAAACTATGGCTACACCTTC
TRBV5-6	14	.	TRBJ1-5	.	CASSPGGFNQPQHF	TGTGCCAGCAGCCCGGGGGGGTTCAATCAGCCCCAGCATTTT
TRBV5-1	14	TRBD1	TRBJ1-2	.	CASRPGQGGEGYTF	TGCGCCAGCAGGCCGGGACAGGGGGGAGAAGGCTACACCTTC
TRBV19	15	TRBD1	TRBJ2-1	medium-sized	CASSMQDRGGNEQFF	TGTGCCAGTAGTATGCAGGACAGGGGAGGGAATGAGCAGTTCTTC
TRBV4-1	15	.	TRBJ2-7	.	CASSQGTGNWDEQYF	TGCGCCAGCAGCCAAGGTACAGGAAACTGGGACGAGCAGTACTTC
TRBV5-1	16	.	TRBJ2-7	.	CASSLLGGQGAYEQYF	TGCGCCAGCAGCCTACTTGGGGGGCAGGGGGCCTACGAGCAGTACTTC
TRBV4-1	16	TRBD1	TRBJ1-1	once	CASRQDQGAVGSQAFF	TGCGCCAGCAGACAGGACCAGGGGGCTGTGGGATCCCAAGCTTTCTTT
TRBV29-1	15	TRBD2	TRBJ2-1	few	CSAPRGGRLFDEQFF	TGCAGCGCCCCACGGGGGGGGCGCCTGTTCGATGAGCAGTTCTTC
TRBV29-1	12	.	TRBJ1-2	.	CSVEDGLNGYTF	TGCAGCGTTGAAGATGGACTTAATGGCTACACCTTC
TRBV30	14	TRBD1	TRBJ1-1	.	CACCPRQGGTEAFF	TGTGCCTGCTGTCCACGACAGGGTGGGACTGAAGCTTTCTTT
TRBV13	14	TRBD2	TRBJ2-3	.	CASRVAGRGDTQYF	TGTGCCAGCAGGGTAGCGGGTAGAGGAGATACGCAGTATTTT
TRBV28	13	.	TRBJ1-4	.	CASSLTRVEKLFF	TGTGCCAGCAGTTTAACCAGGGTTGAAAAACTGTTTTTT